Here is one T cell receptor (beta chain) with its context. The data were taken from a study of blood T cell repertoires in COVID-19. V was pared by 6 bases and J by 4 bases, with 18 bases between. Germline values: CDR1 MDHEN, CDR2 SYDVKM. The CDR3 sequence is 15 residues long. Profiling relied on immunoSEQ multiplex PCR, and the TCRdb table lists in-frame clones only, not all of them. The table lists a few hundred thousand clones, roughly 84% of them singletons. V is TRBV28 and J is TRBJ1-2; the D gene is possibly TRBD1 (5 bases). This sequence was found in a woman aged 25 to 45 who had recovered from COVID-19. Source material: PBMCs or T cells enriched from blood (not recorded which). CDR3 DNA sequence: TGTGCCAGCAGGAAAGAAGGTCAGGGCACCTATGGCTACACCTTC. It codes for CASRKEGQGTYGYTF.